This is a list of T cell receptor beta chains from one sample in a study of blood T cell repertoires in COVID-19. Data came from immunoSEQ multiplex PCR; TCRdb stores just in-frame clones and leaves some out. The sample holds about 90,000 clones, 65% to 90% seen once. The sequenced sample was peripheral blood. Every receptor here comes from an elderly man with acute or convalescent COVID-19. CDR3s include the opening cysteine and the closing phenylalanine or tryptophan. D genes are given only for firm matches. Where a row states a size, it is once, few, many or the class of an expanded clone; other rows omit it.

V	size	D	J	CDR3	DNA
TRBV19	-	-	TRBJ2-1	CASSPTGNEQFF	TGTGCCAGTAGTCCCACAGGGAATGAGCAGTTCTTC
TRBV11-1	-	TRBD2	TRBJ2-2	CASSLLRGGHTGELFF	TGTGCCAGCAGCTTATTGCGGGGGGGTCACACCGGGGAGCTGTTTTTT
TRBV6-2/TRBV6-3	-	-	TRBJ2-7	CASSTGTSYEQYF	TGTGCCAGCAGCACAGGTACCTCCTACGAGCAGTACTTC
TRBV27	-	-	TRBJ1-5	CASSLEGRGQPQHF	TGTGCCAGCAGTTTAGAGGGGCGGGGGCAGCCCCAGCATTTT
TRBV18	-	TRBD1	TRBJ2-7	CASSPFSGGSHEQYF	TGTGCCAGCTCACCATTTTCAGGGGGTTCCCACGAGCAGTACTTC
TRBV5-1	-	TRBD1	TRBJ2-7	CASSLSGTGRNEQYF	TGCGCCAGCAGCTTGTCCGGGACAGGGCGAAACGAGCAGTACTTC
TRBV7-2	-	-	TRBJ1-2	CASSLVGGGEGYTF	TGTGCCAGCAGCTTAGTGGGCGGGGGAGAGGGCTACACCTTC
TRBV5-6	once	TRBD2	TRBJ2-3	CASSLGTSDTDTQYF	TGTGCCAGCAGCCTTGGGACTAGCGATACAGATACGCAGTATTTT
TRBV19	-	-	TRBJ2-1	CASSIATYNEQFF	TGTGCCAGTAGTATAGCGACATACAATGAGCAGTTCTTC
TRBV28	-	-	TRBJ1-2	CASSPLAARGYTF	TGTGCCAGCAGTCCCCTGGCGGCTAGGGGCTACACCTTC
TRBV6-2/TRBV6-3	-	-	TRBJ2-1	CASSYSEVQGGTEQFF	TGTGCCAGCAGTTACTCGGAAGTCCAGGGGGGAACTGAGCAGTTCTTC
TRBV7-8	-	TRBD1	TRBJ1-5	CASSDQTGAGNQPQHF	TGTGCCAGCAGCGATCAGACAGGGGCGGGCAATCAGCCCCAGCATTTT
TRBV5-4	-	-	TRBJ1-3	CASSLDGTRSGNTIYF	TGTGCCAGCAGCTTGGATGGGACTCGCTCTGGAAACACCATATATTTT
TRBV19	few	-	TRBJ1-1	CASSRAGRATEAFF	TGTGCCAGTAGCCGAGCCGGGAGGGCTACTGAAGCTTTCTTT
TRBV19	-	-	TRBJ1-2	CASSITSGSGGYTF	TGTGCCAGTAGTATAACTTCAGGGTCAGGTGGCTACACCTTC
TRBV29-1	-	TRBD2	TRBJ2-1	CSVGLLAGERLHEQFF	TGCAGCGTTGGTCTCCTAGCGGGAGAACGACTCCATGAGCAGTTCTTC
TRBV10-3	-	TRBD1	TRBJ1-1	CASKRDRGGRTEAFF	TGTGCCTCAAAAAGGGACAGGGGGGGTAGAACTGAAGCTTTCTTT
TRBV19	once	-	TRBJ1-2	CASSETAPNYGYTF	TGTGCCTCGTCCGAGACAGCTCCCAACTATGGCTACACCTTC
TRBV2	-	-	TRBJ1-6	CASSGRAYNSPLHF	TGTGCCAGCAGCGGGAGGGCCTATAATTCACCCCTCCACTTT
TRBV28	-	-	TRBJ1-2	CASSHNYGYTF	TGTGCCAGCAGCCATAACTATGGCTACACCTTC
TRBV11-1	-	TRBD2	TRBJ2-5	CASSRGPGLAGEDQYF	TGTGCCAGCAGCCGGGGACCGGGACTAGCGGGAGAGGACCAGTACTTC
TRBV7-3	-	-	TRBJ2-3	CASSPGAFGDTDTQYF	TGTGCCAGCAGCCCTGGAGCCTTTGGTGACACAGATACGCAGTATTTT
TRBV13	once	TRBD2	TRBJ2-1	CASSLGASGRYNEQFF	TGTGCCAGCAGCTTAGGGGCTAGCGGGCGGTACAATGAGCAGTTCTTC
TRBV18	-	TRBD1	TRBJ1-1	CASSPIQGANTEAFF	TGTGCCAGCTCACCAATCCAGGGGGCTAACACTGAAGCTTTCTTT